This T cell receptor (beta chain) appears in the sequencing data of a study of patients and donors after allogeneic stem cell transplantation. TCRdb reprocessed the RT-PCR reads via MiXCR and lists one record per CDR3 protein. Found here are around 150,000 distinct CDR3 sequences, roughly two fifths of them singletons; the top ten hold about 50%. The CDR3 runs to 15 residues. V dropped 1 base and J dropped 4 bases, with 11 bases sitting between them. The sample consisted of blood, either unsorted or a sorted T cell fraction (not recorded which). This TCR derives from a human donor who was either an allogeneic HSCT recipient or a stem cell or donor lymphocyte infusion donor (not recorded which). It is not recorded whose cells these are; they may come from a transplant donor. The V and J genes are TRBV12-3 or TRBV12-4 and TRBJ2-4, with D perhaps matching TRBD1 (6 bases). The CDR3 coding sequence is TGTGCCAGCAGTTTAGGCCCAGGGGCAAAAAACATTCAGTACTTC. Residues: CASSLGPGAKNIQYF.